This record covers a single TCR beta chain. Its antigen remains unidentified. With 60 Vbeta and 13 Jbeta primers, the PCR was carried out. Sequencing was performed with immunoSEQ multiplex PCR; in TCRdb, only in-frame clones are kept and a portion is missing. The sample includes 150,000 to 200,000 clones, about 90% of them seen just once. The sample originates from a study of cytomegalovirus exposure and HLA in healthy donors. Points from the study as a whole: CMV serostatus was the only immune exposure information that was available.

The CDR3 spans 13 residues. The ends were cut back, 3 bases at V and 0 bases at J, with 5 bases in the middle. Germline V CDR1 and CDR2: SGHVS, FQNEAQ. Participants comprised healthy donors of bone marrow. The TCR was taken from a girl less than two years old in good health and CMV-seronegative. This chain connects TRBV7-8 to TRBJ1-2; no firm D call. The sequenced sample consisted of PBMCs. DNA of the CDR3: TGTGCCAGCAGCTTTGAGACTAACTATGGCTACACCTTC. Its protein product is CASSFETNYGYTF.